The clone carrying this TCR beta chain was counted between two and nine times. As yet, its antigen is unknown. Libraries were prepared by immunoSEQ multiplex PCR; TCRdb keeps only in-frame clonotypes and omits some of them. Of 45,000 to 65,000 clones in the sample, 75% to 95% were seen once. Trimming took 9 bases from V and 1 from J; bases not matched to a gene: 9. CDR3 length equals 16 residues. Germline CDR1 is LNHDA and CDR2 is SQIVND (reference sequence). This sample is drawn from a study of cytomegalovirus exposure and HLA in healthy donors. Overall study results and limits: Listed as cytomegalovirus-associated were over 150 TCR beta chains.

The sample was PBMCs. The TCR was taken from a man between 18 and 35 years old in good health and CMV-seronegative. The genes are TRBV19 and TRBJ2-6, with TRBD1 matching over 7 bases. The CDR3 sequence: CASHRRGWSGANVLTF. CDR3 nucleotide sequence: TGTGCCAGCCACCGCAGGGGGTGGTCTGGGGCCAACGTCCTGACTTTC.